This TCR beta chain was found in a study of blood T cell repertoires in COVID-19. Study-level information: Some COVID-19 samples were acute and others convalescent; all came from the United States, Italy and Spain. PBMCs, B-cell-depleted T cells, or T cells provided the cDNA or gDNA that made up the material.

In the authors' workflow: Amplification with reference gene primers provided the estimates of nucleated cell counts. Assay used: immunoSEQ multiplex PCR; TCRdb lists only in-frame clones, some missing. From that table come the V and J calls and clone size; the DNA was used to work out D and trimming. This sample has about 250,000 clones; over 70% occur once, and the top ten carry roughly 5.8%. The V gene end was trimmed by 3 bases and the J gene end by 9 bases; junction bases not matched to a gene: 7. This CDR3 spans 14 amino acids. The V gene's germline CDR1 is MNHNS and CDR2 SASEGT. This TCR came from an elderly man with acute or convalescent COVID-19. The chain recombines TRBV6-1 with TRBJ1-5, with TRBD1 identical over 8 bases. Material for sequencing was peripheral blood. The CDR3 is CASSETGDGPPQHF. CDR3 DNA sequence: TGTGCCAGCAGTGAGACAGGGGATGGACCGCCCCAGCATTTT.